This T cell receptor beta chain derives from a study of OX40 agonist ivuxolimab in advanced cancers. As for this clone: Its matching antigen is unknown.

In germline, CDR1 is GTSNPN, CDR2 SVGIG (reference sequence). Trimming removed 2 bases from V and 5 bases from J; junction bases left unmatched: 8. The length of the CDR3 is 15 residues. Study-level findings and limits: Among the lowest levels of clonal expansion were found in partial responders at 0.1-3.0 mg/kg.

The assay was immunoSEQ multiplex PCR, and TCRdb's table has in-frame clones only and misses some. The sample consists of roughly 70,000 clones, 80% to 90% of them appearing once. The sequenced sample was CD4+ or CD8+ T cells sorted from blood, obtained in a trial of the OX40 agonist ivuxolimab. This clonotype was obtained from an adult with an advanced solid tumor such as melanoma, head and neck, liver or kidney cancer. The chain is built from TRBV30 and TRBJ2-1, with TRBD1 matching 8 bases. The CDR3 reads CAWSPWTGRHNEQFF. CDR3 DNA sequence: TGTGCCTGGAGTCCGTGGACAGGGCGGCACAATGAGCAGTTCTTC.